Described below is a single T cell receptor beta chain sequence and its context. The CDR3 runs 15 residues. The germline CDR1 and CDR2 sequences are SGHRS and YFSETQ. J lost 5 bases, V lost 4 bases, and 6 bases had no gene match. The data originate from a study of blood T cell repertoires in COVID-19. Overall study: COVID-19 samples from acute and convalescent phases originated in the United States, Italy and Spain.

TCRdb's copy holds only in-frame clones and misses some; the assay was immunoSEQ multiplex PCR. The repertoire holds nearly 250,000 clones, with 90% as singletons. V gene TRBV5-1 combines with J gene TRBJ1-6; the match to TRBD1 covers 7 bases. The clonotype originates from a man aged 45-65 years who had been exposed to COVID-19. The sequenced material came from PBMCs or T cells enriched from blood (not recorded which). For the CDR3, the DNA is TGCGCCAGCAGCAATGACAGGGTCAATAATTCACCCCTCCACTTT. As protein: CASSNDRVNNSPLHF.